The 2 T cell receptor beta chains listed next were all sequenced from one sample in a study of OX40 agonist ivuxolimab in advanced cancers. Libraries came from the immunoSEQ multiplex PCR assay. Not all clones reach the TCRdb copy of this immuneACCESS table, which keeps in-frame sequences only. Checked studies attribute under half of the gap to unresolved V genes and leave the rest unexplained. This sample lists approximately 19,000 clones; 90% were detected once. In total, the top ten clones hold approximately 50% of the sample. The sample in question was CD4+ or CD8+ T cells sorted from blood, obtained in a trial of the OX40 agonist ivuxolimab. The receptors shown here come from an adult with an advanced solid tumor such as melanoma, head and neck, liver or kidney cancer.

This chain uses TRBV28 with TRBJ2-2; 7 nucleotides agree with TRBD2. Trimming cost V 2 bases and J 0 bases; bases outside gene matches: 0. CDR3 length: 15 amino acids. Germline loops: CDR1 MDHEN, CDR2 SYDVKM. The CDR3, as DNA: TGTGCCAGCAGTTTAGCGGGGGCGAACACCGGGGAGCTGTTTTTT. Its protein product is CASSLAGANTGELFF.

V usage is TRBV6-5 and J usage is TRBJ1-5, with 9 bases lining up with TRBD1. V was clipped by 7 bases and J by 5 bases; unmatched bases: 6. The CDR3 has 14 residues. The germline CDR1 and CDR2 sequences are MNHEY and SVGAGI. The CDR3 DNA follows: TGTGCCAGCATGGGACAGGGAGGTTATCAGCCCCAGCATTTT. It encodes CASMGQGGYQPQHF.